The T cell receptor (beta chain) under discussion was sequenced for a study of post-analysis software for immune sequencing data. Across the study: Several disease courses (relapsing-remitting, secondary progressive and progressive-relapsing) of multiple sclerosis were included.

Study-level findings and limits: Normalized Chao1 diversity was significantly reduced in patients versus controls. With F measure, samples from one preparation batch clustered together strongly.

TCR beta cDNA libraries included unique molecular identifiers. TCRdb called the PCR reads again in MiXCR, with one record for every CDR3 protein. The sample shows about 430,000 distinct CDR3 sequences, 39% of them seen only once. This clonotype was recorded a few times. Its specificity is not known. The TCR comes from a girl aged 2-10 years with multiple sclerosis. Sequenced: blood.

In nucleotides, the CDR3 is TGTGCCAGCAGTTTAGAGAAGGGCGTAGCTTCCACAGATACGCAGTATTTT. Its translation is CASSLEKGVASTDTQYF. The chain carries TRBV12-3 or TRBV12-4 and TRBJ2-3; unclear D gene. The germline V and J ends were trimmed by 1 base and 2 bases, with 16 bases remaining between them. The CDR3 contains 17 residues.